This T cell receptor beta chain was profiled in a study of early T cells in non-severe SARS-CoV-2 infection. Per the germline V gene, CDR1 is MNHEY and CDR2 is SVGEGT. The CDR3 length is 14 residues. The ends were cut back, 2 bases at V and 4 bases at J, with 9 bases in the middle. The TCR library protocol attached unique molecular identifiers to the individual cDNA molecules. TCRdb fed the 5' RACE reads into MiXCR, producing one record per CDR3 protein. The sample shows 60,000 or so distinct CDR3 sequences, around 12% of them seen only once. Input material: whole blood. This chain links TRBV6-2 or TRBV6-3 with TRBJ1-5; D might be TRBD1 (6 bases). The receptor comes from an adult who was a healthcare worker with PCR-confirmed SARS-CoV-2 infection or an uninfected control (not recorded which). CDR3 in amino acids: CASSYGTPNQPQHF. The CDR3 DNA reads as TGTGCCAGCAGTTACGGGACACCTAATCAGCCCCAGCATTTT.